This is a list of T cell receptor beta chains from one sample in a study of T-cell memory formation after mild COVID-19. TCRdb recomputed calls from the 5' RACE reads with MiXCR, one row per CDR3 protein. Altogether about 410,000 distinct CDR3 sequences are present, more than 20% being singletons, with the ten largest covering around 13%. Sequenced sample: PBMCs or a T cell subset sorted from them (not recorded which). The receptor set was obtained from an adult woman who had mild COVID-19 (a few samples of this study predate the infection). Cell type and time point are not known. Both conserved end residues are part of each CDR3. D genes are given only for firm matches. Rows give clone size only sometimes, using once, few, many, or a class for an expanded clone.

>-|TRBJ2-2|-|TRBV11-2
TGTGCCAGCAGCCTGTTTGTGGACACCGGGGAGCTGTTTTTT
CASSLFVDTGELFF
>-|TRBJ1-4|few|TRBV5-1
TGCGCCAGCAGCCTGTGGACAGATGAAAAACTGTTTTTT
CASSLWTDEKLFF
>-|TRBJ1-2|few|TRBV7-2
TGTGCCAGCAGCTTATTTCGGGGGAATGGCTACACCTTC
CASSLFRGNGYTF
>-|TRBJ2-5|-|TRBV7-9
TGTGCCAGCAGCTTAGGTGTCGTGGAGACCCAGTACTTC
CASSLGVVETQYF
>TRBD2|TRBJ2-3|many|TRBV7-3
TGTGCCAGCAGCCTGGGGCCTAGCGGCCTTAGCACAGATACGCAGTATTTT
CASSLGPSGLSTDTQYF
>TRBD2|TRBJ2-7|-|TRBV5-4
TGTGCCAGCAGCTTGCCGACTAGCGGGAAACTCTACGAGCAGTACTTC
CASSLPTSGKLYEQYF
>TRBD2|TRBJ2-7|few|TRBV12-3/TRBV12-4
TGTGCCAGCAGGCCAGCGGGGAGCTCCTACGAGCAGTACTTC
CASRPAGSSYEQYF
>-|TRBJ2-3|-|TRBV12-3/TRBV12-4
TGTGCCAGCAGTTTAGTGGGCCCTATCCGAGATACGCAGTATTTT
CASSLVGPIRDTQYF
>TRBD1|TRBJ1-1|-|TRBV6-1
TGTGCCAGCCGAACAGGGGGCACGAACACTGAAGCTTTCTTT
CASRTGGTNTEAFF
>-|TRBJ1-2|few|TRBV6-1
TGTGCCAGCAGAAGCGACGGATACTATGGCTACACCTTC
CASRSDGYYGYTF
>-|TRBJ2-3|once|TRBV10-3
TGTGCCACCGGGCGAGACCGGGGTACGACAGATACGCAGTATTTT
CATGRDRGTTDTQYF
>-|TRBJ1-2|-|TRBV5-1
TGCGCCAGCAGGTTGGAGGGGTATGGCTACACCTTC
CASRLEGYGYTF
>-|TRBJ1-1|-|TRBV10-3
TGTGCCATCAGTGACTCAGGGAACACTGAAGCTTTCTTT
CAISDSGNTEAFF
>TRBD1|TRBJ2-7|few|TRBV5-1
TGCGCCAGCAGTCCACAGGGGTATAGCTCCTACGAGCAGTACTTC
CASSPQGYSSYEQYF
>TRBD1|TRBJ1-1|-|TRBV20-1
TGCAGTGCTAGAGGTAGGACAGGGAACACTGAAGCTTTCTTT
CSARGRTGNTEAFF
>TRBD1|TRBJ2-7|-|TRBV7-6
TGTGCCAGCAGCTTTACCCAGGGGGCCTACGAGCAGTACTTC
CASSFTQGAYEQYF
>-|TRBJ2-1|-|TRBV5-6
TGTGCCAGCAGCTTGGGCACCGGAAAATCGACGTTCTTC
CASSLGTGKSTFF
>-|TRBJ1-5|-|TRBV21-1
TGTGCCAGCAGCTGGGCTGACAGGGCTCCTCCTAGCAATCAGCCCCAGCATTTT
CASSWADRAPPSNQPQHF
>-|TRBJ2-1|many|TRBV10-3
TGTGCCATCAGTGATCCTCTGGGGGCCGAGCGGGGAACCTACAATGAGCAGTTCTTC
CAISDPLGAERGTYNEQFF
>-|TRBJ2-3|many|TRBV2
TGTGCCAGCAGTGAAGCTAGGCTCGATAGGGGTACGCAGTATTTT
CASSEARLDRGTQYF
>-|TRBJ1-4|once|TRBV5-1
TGCGCCAGCAGTGATGCTCTGCGAACTATTGCAACTAATGAAAAACTGTTTTTT
CASSDALRTIATNEKLFF
>TRBD2|TRBJ2-5|few|TRBV5-1
TGCGCCAGCAGCTGGGAGCAACTAGCGGAAGAGACCCAGTACTTC
CASSWEQLAEETQYF